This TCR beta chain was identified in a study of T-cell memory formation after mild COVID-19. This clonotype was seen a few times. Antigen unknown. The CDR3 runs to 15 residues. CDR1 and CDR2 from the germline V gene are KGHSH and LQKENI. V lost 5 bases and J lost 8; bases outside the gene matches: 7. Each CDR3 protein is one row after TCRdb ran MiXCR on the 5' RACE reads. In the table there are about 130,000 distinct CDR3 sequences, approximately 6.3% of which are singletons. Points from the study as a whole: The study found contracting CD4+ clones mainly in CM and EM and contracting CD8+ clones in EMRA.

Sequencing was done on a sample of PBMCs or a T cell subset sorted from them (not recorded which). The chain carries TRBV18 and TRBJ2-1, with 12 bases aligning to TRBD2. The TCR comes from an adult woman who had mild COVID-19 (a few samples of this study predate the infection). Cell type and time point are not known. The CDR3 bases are TGTGCCAGCTCATTGACTAGCGGGAGAAGCGATGAGCAGTTCTTC. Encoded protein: CASSLTSGRSDEQFF.